Below, 20 T cell receptor beta chains from the same sample are listed, as sequenced in a study of blood T cell repertoires in COVID-19. Clones were sequenced by immunoSEQ multiplex PCR, and TCRdb holds only the in-frame ones, with some missing. This table holds fewer than 500,000 clones, 86% found once. The sequenced material came from peripheral blood. The receptors were gathered from a woman between 25 and 40 years old with active or convalescent COVID-19.

This chain links TRBV6-5 with TRBJ1-4; possibly TRBD1 for D (5 bases). Trimming stripped 8 bases from V and 6 bases from J, with 19 bases between. The length of the CDR3 is 15 residues. Germline lookup yields CDR1 MNHEY and CDR2 SVGAGI. The CDR3 reads CASRAAGGVYEKLFF. The DNA of the CDR3 is TGTGCCAGCCGGGCGGCGGGGGGAGTTTATGAAAAACTGTTTTTT.

The chain carries TRBV10-1 and TRBJ1-5, with 8 bases lining up with TRBD1. Germline trimming cut 0 bases from V and 6 bases from J; bases unmatched to any gene: 10. Germline V gene data show CDR1 as WNHNN and CDR2 as SYGVQD (reference sequence). The CDR3 runs to 17 residues. The CDR3 coding sequence is TGCGCCAGCAGTGAGTCGATTCCAGGGGGCAGCGGTCAGCCCCAGCATTTT. It is translated as CASSESIPGGSGQPQHF.

The chain links TRBV4-1 to TRBJ1-5; D remains unclear. Germline V gene data show CDR1 as MGHRA and CDR2 as YSYEKL. V lost 2 bases and J 4 bases, leaving 6 bases between the germline ends. CDR3 size: 13 residues. The CDR3 loop is CASSQQLNQPQHF. CDR3 bases: TGCGCCAGCAGCCAACAACTAAATCAGCCCCAGCATTTT.

The V gene is TRBV11-2, the J gene TRBJ1-1; D unresolved. The CDR3 extends over 14 amino acids. Germline V gene sequence: CDR1 SGHAT, CDR2 FQNNGV. V was trimmed by 1 base and J by 6 bases, leaving 12 bases between them. The CDR3 is CASSLGHKGAEAFF. The CDR3, as DNA: TGTGCCAGCAGCTTAGGCCACAAAGGAGCTGAAGCTTTCTTT.

The V call is TRBV5-1, the J call TRBJ2-1; weak D call: TRBD2 (5 bases). The CDR3 contains 15 residues. Germline CDR1 SGHRS, CDR2 YFSETQ. Trimming removed 4 bases at V and 1 base at J, with 12 bases between. The CDR3 spells CASSPMPGSYNEQFF. In DNA form, the CDR3 reads TGCGCCAGCAGCCCGATGCCGGGGTCCTACAATGAGCAGTTCTTC.

The chain has TRBV5-1 and TRBJ1-2, with TRBD1 as a possible D gene (6 bases). Deletions cut 4 bases from V and 2 bases from J, with 9 bases between. Germline assignment: CDR1 SGHRS and CDR2 YFSETQ. This CDR3 spans 13 amino acids. CDR3 coding DNA: TGCGCCAGCAGCAACAGGGACAACTATGGCTACACCTTC. This translates into CASSNRDNYGYTF.

This chain links TRBV9 with TRBJ2-1, with 8 bases matching TRBD1. After removal of 4 bases from V and 5 bases from J, the junction contained 17 bases not matched to a gene. Per the germline V gene, CDR1 is SGDLS and CDR2 is YYNGEE. This CDR3 has 18 residues. CDR3 protein: CASSPQPAGGGIHNEQFF. CDR3 bases: TGTGCCAGCAGCCCGCAACCGGCAGGGGGCGGGATCCACAATGAGCAGTTCTTC. Complete variable domain (other parts from reference TRBV9 and TRBJ2-1): DSGVTQTPKHLITATGQRVTLRCSPRSGDLSVYWYQQSLDQGLQFLIQYYNGEERAKGNILERFSAQQFPDLHSELNLSSLELGDSALYFCASSPQPAGGGIHNEQFFGPGTRLTVL.

The table lists this clone with a count of one. V is TRBV30 and J is TRBJ1-4, with D possibly being TRBD1 (6 bases). CDR1 GTSNPN and CDR2 SVGIG come from the germline V gene (reference sequence). The CDR3 is 14 amino acids. Trimming removed 0 bases from V and 6 bases from J, with 11 bases in between. In DNA, the CDR3 is TGTGCCTGGAGTGTCGGAGGGGGGGATGAAAAACTGTTTTTT. This sequence encodes CAWSVGGGDEKLFF.

V is TRBV5-4 and J is TRBJ2-7, with D tentatively TRBD1 (5 bases). From germline, CDR1 is SGHNT and CDR2 YYREEE (reference sequence). This CDR3 region has 14 residues. Trimming left V 0 bases short and J 0 bases short, with 7 bases between. CDR3 nucleotides: TGTGCCAGCAGCTTGGACAGGCGCTCCTACGAGCAGTACTTC. The encoded protein is CASSLDRRSYEQYF.

J is TRBJ1-1 and V is TRBV5-4; TRBD1 aligns across 7 bases. V gave up 4 bases and J gave up 6 bases; unmatched junction bases: 12. CDR1 is SGHNT and CDR2 is YYREEE in the germline V gene (reference sequence). The CDR3 has 15 residues. Here the CDR3 reads CASSPVDRDVPEAFF. The CDR3 DNA is TGTGCCAGCAGCCCGGTAGACAGGGATGTTCCTGAAGCTTTCTTT.

This clone was recorded a few times. This chain uses TRBV2 with TRBJ1-4; 8 bases are shared with TRBD1. Germline loops: CDR1 SNHLY, CDR2 FYNNEI. The CDR3 has 14 residues. With V trimmed by 4 bases and J by 8 bases, 6 bases remained unmatched. This CDR3 is CASSGGTGGEKLFF. CDR3 DNA: TGTGCCAGCAGTGGCGGGACAGGTGGCGAAAAACTGTTTTTT.

About this clone itself: The sample holds other DNA sequences that translate to the same CDR3. The chain has TRBV6-1 and TRBJ2-1, with TRBD1 identical over 9 bases. The CDR3 has 16 amino acids. Germline V lookup: CDR1 MNHNS, CDR2 SASEGT. The ends lost 4 bases at V and 6 bases at J; junction bases unmatched: 10. The CDR3 region is CASSGLPGQGSNEQFF. DNA of the CDR3: TGTGCCAGCAGTGGGCTCCCGGGACAGGGATCCAATGAGCAGTTCTTC.

The rearrangement uses TRBV19 and TRBJ2-7, with TRBD2 matching 8 bases. V shed 4 bases, J shed 0 bases, and the junction held 2 bases outside the gene matches. The CDR3 covers 14 residues. Looked up from germline, CDR1 is LNHDA and CDR2 is SQIVND (reference sequence). The CDR3 sequence: CASSRRGASYEQYF. CDR3 nucleotides: TGTGCCAGTAGTAGGCGGGGGGCCTCCTACGAGCAGTACTTC.

This clone was counted a few times. This chain joins TRBV6-1 and TRBJ1-2; D might be TRBD1 (5 bases). V was pared by 1 base and J by 8 bases, with 8 bases between. This CDR3 region has 12 residues. Per the germline V gene, CDR1 is MNHNS and CDR2 is SASEGT. The CDR3 DNA reads TGTGCCAGCAGTGAAGGGGGCGACGGCTACACCTTC. Translated: CASSEGGDGYTF.

The V gene is TRBV29-1, the J gene TRBJ2-3; TRBD1 aligns across 9 bases. Unmatched junction bases numbered 8, after V lost 3 bases and J lost 1 base. The germline gives CDR1 SQVTM, CDR2 ANQGSEA. This CDR3 is built from 16 residues. CDR3 protein: CSVEERGDRGTDTQYF. The CDR3 DNA reads TGCAGCGTTGAGGAACGCGGGGACAGGGGCACAGATACGCAGTATTTT.

This chain uses TRBV3-1 (or the pseudogene TRBV3-2) with TRBJ1-2, with D possibly matching TRBD1 (5 bases). The CDR3 is made up of 13 amino acids. Deletions cut 2 bases from V and 4 bases from J, with 8 bases between. From germline, CDR1 is LGHDT and CDR2 YNNKEL (reference sequence). CDR3 in amino acids: CASSQRQFYGYTF. The CDR3 nucleotides read TGTGCCAGCAGCCAAAGACAGTTCTATGGCTACACCTTC.

This clone was recorded only once. The chain uses TRBV11-2 and TRBJ2-1, with D unresolved. CDR1 is SGHAT, CDR2 FQNNGV, per germline. The CDR3 is 14 amino acids. Between the trimmed V and J ends, which lost 6 bases and 0 bases, there was a span of 9 bases. This chain's CDR3 is CASSFIGSYNEQFF. Written as DNA, the CDR3 is TGTGCCAGCAGTTTTATCGGCTCCTACAATGAGCAGTTCTTC.

This chain links TRBV11-2 with TRBJ2-1, with D possibly TRBD2 on 6 matching bases. There are 14 residues in the CDR3. Trimming took off 3 bases at V and 4 bases at J, with 10 bases between the two ends. The germline gives CDR1 SGHAT, CDR2 FQNNGV. CDR3 in DNA: TGTGCCAGCAGCTTCGTTGGGGGGTACAATGAGCAGTTCTTC. It is translated as CASSFVGGYNEQFF.

The chain links TRBV7-6 to TRBJ2-1; a weak D match, TRBD1 (6 bases). The CDR3 runs to 16 residues. CDR1 and CDR2 from the germline V gene are SGHVS and FNYEAQ. V was pared by 1 base and J by 7 bases, with 17 bases between. The CDR3 DNA sequence: TGTGCCAGCAGCTTAGTGGCAGGGGAAATTCGGAATGAGCAGTTCTTC. Translated: CASSLVAGEIRNEQFF. The whole variable domain, remainder taken from reference TRBV7-6 and TRBJ2-1, is GAGVSQSPRYKVTKRGQDVALRCDPISGHVSLYWYRQALGQGPEFLTYFNYEAQQDKSGLPNDRFSAERPEGSISTLTIQRTEQRDSAMYRCASSLVAGEIRNEQFFGPGTRLTVL.

This rearrangement joins TRBV5-4 to TRBJ2-4; 8 nucleotides agree with TRBD2. CDR1 is SGHNT, CDR2 YYREEE, per germline (reference sequence). The CDR3 runs 16 residues. Trimming cost V 0 bases and J 8 bases; bases outside gene matches: 10. CDR3 residues: CASSLGIGTGRDIQYF. The CDR3 nucleotides are TGTGCCAGCAGCTTGGGTATCGGGACCGGGAGGGACATTCAGTACTTC.